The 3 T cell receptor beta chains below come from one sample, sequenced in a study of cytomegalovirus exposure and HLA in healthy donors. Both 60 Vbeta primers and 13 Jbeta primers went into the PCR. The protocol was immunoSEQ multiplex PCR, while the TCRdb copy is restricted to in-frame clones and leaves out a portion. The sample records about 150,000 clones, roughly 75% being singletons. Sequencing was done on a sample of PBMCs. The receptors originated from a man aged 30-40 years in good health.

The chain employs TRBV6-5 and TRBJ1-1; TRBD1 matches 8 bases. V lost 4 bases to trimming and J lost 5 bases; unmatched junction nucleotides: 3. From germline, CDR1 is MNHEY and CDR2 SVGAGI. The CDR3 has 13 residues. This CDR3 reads CASSWDRQTEAFF. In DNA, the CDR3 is TGTGCCAGCAGTTGGGACAGGCAAACTGAAGCTTTCTTT.

The CDR3 loop reads CAWSQLAGGDEQFF. CDR3 DNA: TGTGCCTGGAGCCAACTAGCGGGAGGGGATGAGCAGTTCTTC. The gene calls are TRBV30 and TRBJ2-1; 13 nucleotides agree with TRBD2. Trimming removed 3 bases from V and 8 bases from J; junction bases left unmatched: 4. CDR1 is GTSNPN and CDR2 is SVGIG in the germline V gene (reference sequence). The CDR3 sequence is 14 residues long.

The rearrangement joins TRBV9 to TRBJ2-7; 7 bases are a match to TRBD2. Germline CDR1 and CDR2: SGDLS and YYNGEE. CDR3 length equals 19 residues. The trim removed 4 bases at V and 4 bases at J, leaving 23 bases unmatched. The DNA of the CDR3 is TGTGCCAGCAGCCCCGAGGCTAGCGGATCTGCCTACCCGGGGTACGAGCAGTACTTC. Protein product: CASSPEASGSAYPGYEQYF.